This TCR beta chain was identified during a study of cytomegalovirus exposure and HLA in healthy donors (dated by TCRdb to 2016 to 2017). General notes on the study: A later analysis indicated that the 120 validation repertoires were generated on the platform also employed for the 700 or so repertoires of the first cohort. The study aimed to test whether cataloging public T cell receptors could reveal signatures of past pathogen exposure. Besides the first cohort of 550 to 750 subjects, a separate validation cohort made up of over a hundred different subjects was used. High-throughput TCR immunosequencing, statistical association of individual TCRs with disease status, and machine learning were combined to predict cytomegalovirus infection status.

Separate from the approximately 700-subject first cohort, the validation cohort of roughly 110 subjects was the group to which the donors belonged. Findings and caveats that apply to the study as a whole: The study gave a list of some 150 TCR beta chains associated with cytomegalovirus. In both the original and validation cohorts, the classifier was reported to diagnose cytomegalovirus status with high specificity and sensitivity. Of the cluster scores, 94% were above 0 in a later analysis, which found that TCRs clustered in the first cohort also tended to co-occur in the 120 or so validation repertoires. Most TCR sequences were observed very rarely across donors, whereas some public TCRs were present in many individuals. The authors suggested that the approach could potentially be extended to other disease states and immunological phenotypes. In vitro tests confirmed that a few of the cytomegalovirus-associated TCR beta chains recognize cytomegalovirus antigens. All 130 or so repertoires were used to score co-occurrence in the validation cohort in a later analysis, because that analysis had no HLA typing for the cohort.

Notes on this clone: It has no known antigen specificity. No base quality information exists; no much larger clone differs at one position.

V and J are trimmed by 5 bases and 6 bases, and the gene matches miss 1 base of the junction. CDR1 and CDR2 are read off the germline V gene as MNHEY and SVGAGI. Its CDR3 holds 12 amino acids, cysteine through phenylalanine. Of the read, only the CDR3 DNA is kept; its 36 bases are in frame from base 1. Receptor amplification or capture employed the immunoSEQ multiplex PCR assay. In the authors' own workflow: A statistical classification framework was built to diagnose cytomegalovirus status from the catalog of TCR beta chain sequences. Imported from immuneACCESS, the table was reduced by TCRdb to in-frame sequences with V and J called. These copies leave out some clones; in studies compared against another copy, an unresolved V gene accounts for under half, and the cause of the remainder is not known. V and J calls and clone size come straight from that table; D and trimming were deduced from the DNA. The sample table records some 140,000 clones; about 86% of these occur just once. Roughly 1.9% of the sample lies in the top ten.

Sequencing input: PBMCs. The TCR sequence derives from a human donor in good health. This sequence uses TRBV6-5 and TRBJ1-1, with 9 bases aligning to TRBD1. The CDR3: CASSDRGSEAFF. Here is the DNA: TGTGCCAGCAGTGACAGGGGGTCTGAAGCTTTCTTT.